The rows below give T cell receptor beta chains drawn from one sample of a study of naive and memory T cell subsets. TCRdb reprocessed the 5' RACE reads with MiXCR, giving one entry per CDR3 protein. The sample has 58,000 or so distinct CDR3 sequences; under 10% are singletons. The receptors were gathered from a female donor in good health. Both conserved end residues are part of each CDR3. The D gene is left open where the match is weak. Rows may omit the clone size; those that give it use once, few, many or a size class.

size	V	D	J	CDR3	DNA
NA	TRBV18	TRBD1	TRBJ1-6	CASSLTGFDSPLHF	TGTGCCAGCTCACTGACAGGGTTTGATTCACCCCTCCACTTT
few	TRBV29-1	TRBD1	TRBJ1-4	CSAGQGREKLFF	TGCAGCGCAGGACAGGGACGGGAAAAACTGTTTTTT
few	TRBV30	NA	TRBJ1-1	CAWSGIGGLNTEAFF	TGTGCCTGGAGTGGCATTGGCGGCCTGAACACTGAAGCTTTCTTT
many	TRBV7-8	NA	TRBJ1-2	CASSLDEFNYGYTF	TGTGCCAGCAGCTTAGATGAGTTTAACTATGGCTACACCTTC
many	TRBV29-1	NA	TRBJ1-2	CSAHSQGFGYGYTF	TGCAGCGCACATAGTCAGGGTTTTGGCTATGGCTACACCTTC
few	TRBV6-2/TRBV6-3	TRBD2	TRBJ2-7	CASSHHRRGAGWEQYF	TGTGCCAGCAGTCACCACCGGCGGGGGGCCGGTTGGGAGCAGTACTTC
many	TRBV28	NA	TRBJ2-2	CASSLPNRDGELFF	TGTGCCAGCAGTTTACCCAACAGGGACGGGGAGCTGTTTTTT
NA	TRBV19	NA	TRBJ1-3	CASWTEFGNTIYF	TGTGCCTCTTGGACCGAATTCGGAAACACCATATATTTT
NA	TRBV9	NA	TRBJ2-5	CASSVAASRGETQYF	TGTGCCAGCAGCGTAGCGGCTAGCCGAGGGGAGACCCAGTACTTC
few	TRBV3-1	NA	TRBJ2-1	CATRLRQGGSHEQFF	TGTGCCACGCGATTAAGACAGGGAGGCTCCCATGAGCAGTTCTTC
many	TRBV6-6	NA	TRBJ1-6	CASSYQGGLGNSPLHF	TGTGCCAGCAGTTACCAGGGAGGTTTGGGAAATTCACCCCTCCACTTT
many	TRBV7-9	TRBD1	TRBJ1-4	CASSLGRGDEKLFF	TGTGCCAGCAGCCTTGGCAGGGGGGATGAAAAACTGTTTTTT
few	TRBV7-2	NA	TRBJ2-3	CASRLTDTQYF	TGTGCCAGCAGACTAACAGATACGCAGTATTTT
many	TRBV20-1	TRBD2	TRBJ2-3	CSASLGERGPSTDTQYF	TGCAGTGCTTCCCTAGGGGAGCGGGGACCTAGCACAGATACGCAGTATTTT
NA	TRBV6-6	NA	TRBJ2-1	CTRGEQFF	TGCACTCGGGGAGAGCAGTTCTTC
many	TRBV20-1	NA	TRBJ2-7	CSASLGRSYEQYF	TGCAGTGCTAGTCTTGGGCGCTCCTACGAGCAGTACTTC